The 27 T cell receptor beta chains in this list originate from one sample, sequenced in a study of shared clonotypes between healthy human individuals. Using immunoSEQ multiplex PCR, the repertoire was profiled, and TCRdb retains in-frame clones only, with some absent. Among 900,000 to 1,200,000 clones listed, about 84% were seen once. Source material: memory CD4+ T cells from PBMCs. Subset reported: CD45RA-negative fraction. The source is a young man in good health. Some clones in this sample may be carry-over from other donors' samples.

The chain joins TRBV19 to TRBJ2-1; TRBD2 matches at 13 bases. Unmatched junction bases numbered 22, after V lost 5 bases and J lost 9 bases. The germline V gene encodes CDR1 LNHDA and CDR2 SQIVND (reference sequence). This CDR3 has 20 residues. The CDR3 region is CASSSRPGLAGVGVAGEQFF. CDR3 nucleotide sequence: TGTGCCAGTAGTTCCCGTCCCGGACTAGCGGGAGTAGGGGTAGCGGGTGAGCAGTTCTTC.

This rearrangement joins TRBV5-1 to TRBJ2-2; 8 positions agree with TRBD1. The CDR3 covers 15 residues. CDR1 and CDR2 (germline): SGHRS, YFSETQ. Trimming took 4 bases from V and 5 from J; bases not matched to a gene: 7. DNA of the CDR3: TGCGCCAGCAGCCCGCTGAGACAGGGGACCGGGGAGCTGTTTTTT. This translates into CASSPLRQGTGELFF. The variable domain in full, with the rest retrieved from reference TRBV5-1 and TRBJ2-2, is KAGVTQTPRYLIKTRGQQVTLSCSPISGHRSVSWYQQTPGQGLQFLFEYFSETQRNKGNFPGRFSGRQFSNSRSEMNVSTLELGDSALYLCASSPLRQGTGELFFGEGSRLTVL.

The V gene is TRBV18, the J gene TRBJ2-7; D not resolved. Trimming stripped 0 bases from V and 3 bases from J, with 15 bases between. This CDR3 region has 16 residues. Germline-derived CDR1 and CDR2 are KGHSH and LQKENI. CDR3 nucleotides: TGTGCCAGCTCACCACCCGGTCTTGGCAGGCTCTACGAGCAGTACTTC. Encoded protein: CASSPPGLGRLYEQYF.

The V gene is TRBV7-6, the J gene TRBJ1-2; 8 bases fit TRBD1. Per the germline V gene, CDR1 is SGHVS and CDR2 is FNYEAQ. The CDR3 length is 14 residues. The junction had 7 bases not matched to a gene; V was cut back by 2 bases and J by 8 bases. CDR3 coding DNA: TGTGCCAGCAGCTTACAGAGGACAGGGTACGGCTACACCTTC. Amino acid sequence: CASSLQRTGYGYTF.

The chain couples TRBV11-3 to TRBJ2-3; D not certain. The CDR3 is made up of 14 amino acids. CDR1 SGHNT and CDR2 YENEEA come from the germline V gene. Trimming stripped 5 bases from V and 1 base from J, with 10 bases between. The CDR3 loop is CASSPRRGTDTQYF. The CDR3 DNA sequence: TGTGCCAGCAGCCCCCGAAGGGGCACAGATACGCAGTATTTT.

With regard to this clone: This specimen includes other DNA sequences encoding the same CDR3. The CDR3 region has the DNA TGCGCCAGCAGCTTGGCGTTAGCGGGAGGGGAGACCCAGTACTTC. Translating it yields CASSLALAGGETQYF. This chain joins TRBV5-1 and TRBJ2-5; TRBD2 matches 11 bases. CDR3 length: 15 residues. From germline, CDR1 is SGHRS and CDR2 YFSETQ. J gave up 5 bases and V 0 bases, and 3 bases lay outside the gene matches. Based on the CDR3 plus reference TRBV5-1 and TRBJ2-5, the full variable domain is KAGVTQTPRYLIKTRGQQVTLSCSPISGHRSVSWYQQTPGQGLQFLFEYFSETQRNKGNFPGRFSGRQFSNSRSEMNVSTLELGDSALYLCASSLALAGGETQYFGPGTRLLVL.

To note about this clone: This may arise from a read error, as a much more abundant clone is one base away. The J gene is TRBJ2-7, the V gene TRBV28; TRBD2 agrees at 9 bases. CDR1 is MDHEN and CDR2 is SYDVKM in the germline V gene. The CDR3 spans 15 residues. The CDR3 DNA reads as TGTGCCGGCAGTTTTTTAGCGGGAGACGGCAGCGAGCAGTACTTC. It encodes CAGSFLAGDGSEQYF.

V is TRBV5-4 and J is TRBJ2-3; the match to TRBD1 covers 7 bases. Germline V CDR1 and CDR2: SGHNT, YYREEE (reference sequence). This CDR3 has 15 amino acids. V gave up 3 bases and J gave up 2 bases; unmatched junction bases: 6. CDR3 nucleotides: TGTGCCAGCAGCTCAAGGGACAGAATCACAGATACGCAGTATTTT. This encodes CASSSRDRITDTQYF.

The genes are TRBV12-5 and TRBJ2-1; D is unclear. V was pared by 6 bases and J by 7 bases, with 10 bases between. Germline V gives CDR1 LGHNT, CDR2 FRNRAP. This CDR3 comprises 12 residues. The CDR3 protein is CASGPVPNEQFF. CDR3 nucleotides: TGTGCTAGTGGCCCGGTCCCGAATGAGCAGTTCTTC.

This clone was seen just once. V gene TRBV7-2 combines with J gene TRBJ2-5; 11 bases line up with TRBD2. This CDR3 spans 16 amino acids. V lost 1 base, J lost 6 bases, and 7 bases stayed unmatched. Germline values: CDR1 SGHTA, CDR2 FQGNSA. The CDR3 coding sequence is TGTGCCAGCAGCTTAGGCAGTAGCGGGAGGGCCAAGACCCAGTACTTC. It specifies CASSLGSSGRAKTQYF. Full variable domain (missing parts from reference TRBV7-2 and TRBJ2-5): GAGVSQSPSNKVTEKGKDVELRCDPISGHTALYWYRQSLGQGLEFLIYFQGNSAPDKSGLPSDRFSAERTGGSVSTLTIQRTQQEDSAVYLCASSLGSSGRAKTQYFGPGTRLLVL.

Comment on this clone: This sample includes further DNA sequences coding for the same CDR3. This chain uses TRBV11-3 with TRBJ2-2; D is ambiguous. This CDR3 spans 12 amino acids. CDR1 SGHNT and CDR2 YENEEA come from the germline V gene. V lost 4 bases and J 5 bases, leaving 5 bases between the germline ends. DNA of the CDR3: TGTGCCAGCAGCTCCGGTACCGGGGAGCTGTTTTTT. Amino acid sequence: CASSSGTGELFF.

This rearrangement joins TRBV11-2 to TRBJ2-2; the D gene is possibly TRBD2 (5 bases). CDR3 size: 15 residues. From germline, CDR1 is SGHAT and CDR2 FQNNGV. Trimming cost V 6 bases and J 6 bases, with 17 bases left between them. This CDR3 is CASSSGTRDPGELFF. The CDR3 DNA reads as TGTGCCAGCAGTTCCGGCACTAGGGATCCCGGGGAGCTGTTTTTT.

A single count supports this clone. This chain connects TRBV19 to TRBJ1-4, with 7 positions matching TRBD1. CDR3 length: 16 residues. Germline trimming cut 6 bases from V and 1 base from J; bases unmatched to any gene: 8. Germline V gives CDR1 LNHDA, CDR2 SQIVND (reference sequence). The CDR3 DNA is TGTGCCAGTAGACCGGGACAGATGTTAACTAATGAAAAACTGTTTTTT. Protein: CASRPGQMLTNEKLFF.

The chain couples TRBV5-1 to TRBJ2-7, with unresolved D. V was clipped by 0 bases and J by 0 bases, with 10 bases between them. The CDR3 has 15 amino acids. Looked up from germline, CDR1 is SGHRS and CDR2 is YFSETQ. The CDR3 nucleotides read TGCGCCAGCAGCTTGGTGGCAGGCAACTCCTACGAGCAGTACTTC. Translated, it gives CASSLVAGNSYEQYF.

The CDR3 DNA follows: TGTGCCAGCAGTTACTATGCCAGGGAACATAATTCACCCCTCCACTTT. Protein: CASSYYAREHNSPLHF. The chain joins TRBV6-5 to TRBJ1-6, with D tentatively TRBD1 (5 bases). CDR3 size: 16 residues. With 1 base removed from V and 5 bases from J, the gap between germline ends came to 12 bases. CDR1 is MNHEY, CDR2 SVGAGI, per germline.

There are a few counts of this clone. Other DNA sequences in this specimen translate into the identical CDR3. This chain connects TRBV5-6 to TRBJ2-3; D not certain. The CDR3 sequence is 13 residues long. The V end was cut by 3 bases, the J end by 2 bases, with 7 bases between. Looked up from germline, CDR1 is SGHDT and CDR2 is YYEEEE. In DNA form, the CDR3 reads TGTGCCAGCAGCTCCAGATACACAGATACGCAGTATTTT. It yields the protein CASSSRYTDTQYF.

For this clone: Only one base separates this from a far larger clonotype, so it likely reflects a read error. The chain is built from TRBV6-1 and TRBJ1-2; D is uncertain. The CDR3 covers 15 residues. V was cut by 4 bases and J by 5 bases, with 17 bases left in between. Looked up from germline, CDR1 is MNHNS and CDR2 is SASEGT. CDR3 nucleotide sequence: TGTGCCAGCAGTGGAGCATCGACCGGCGGGTATGGCTACACCTTC. Its translation: CASSGASTGGYGYTF.

The CDR3 reads CASSVGWGTNTEAFF. CDR3 sequence (DNA): TGTGCCAGCAGCGTGGGATGGGGGACGAACACTGAAGCTTTCTTT. V is TRBV9 and J is TRBJ1-1; a possible D gene is TRBD1 (5 bases). The V end was cut by 2 bases, the J end by 1 base, with 12 bases between. This CDR3 contains 15 residues. Germline V gene data show CDR1 as SGDLS and CDR2 as YYNGEE. The full variable domain, its missing parts supplied by reference TRBV9 and TRBJ1-1, is DSGVTQTPKHLITATGQRVTLRCSPRSGDLSVYWYQQSLDQGLQFLIQYYNGEERAKGNILERFSAQQFPDLHSELNLSSLELGDSALYFCASSVGWGTNTEAFFGQGTRLTVV.

The chain combines TRBV27 with TRBJ1-4, with D unclear. The CDR3 loop spans 15 amino acids. Per the germline V gene, CDR1 is MNHEY and CDR2 is SMNVEV (reference sequence). V lost 5 bases and J lost 8, with 18 bases in between. CDR3 DNA: TGTGCCAGCAGTCGCCTCCGTGGGATCGGGGAAAAACTGTTTTTT. Translated, it gives CASSRLRGIGEKLFF. Together with reference TRBV27 and TRBJ1-4, the CDR3 gives the full variable domain: EAQVTQNPRYLITVTGKKLTVTCSQNMNHEYMSWYRQDPGLGLRQIYYSMNVEVTDKGDVPEGYKVSRKEKRNFPLILESPSPNQTSLYFCASSRLRGIGEKLFFGSGTQLSVL.

The table lists this clone with a few counts. CDR3 residues: CAWTSGPAEKLFF. In nucleotides, the CDR3 is TGTGCCTGGACGAGCGGTCCGGCTGAAAAACTGTTTTTT. V usage is TRBV30 and J usage is TRBJ1-4; unclear D gene. Trimming pared 4 bases from V and 7 bases from J, leaving 13 bases between. Looked up from germline, CDR1 is GTSNPN and CDR2 is SVGIG (reference sequence). CDR3 size: 13 residues. Filled out from reference TRBV30 and TRBJ1-4, the complete variable domain reads SQTIHQWPATLVQPVGSPLSLECTVEGTSNPNLYWYRQAAGRGLQLLFYSVGIGQISSEVPQNLSASRPQDRQFILSSKKLLLSDSGFYLCAWTSGPAEKLFFGSGTQLSVL.

This chain connects TRBV10-1 to TRBJ2-5; D possibly corresponds to TRBD1 (6 bases). Trimming removed 2 bases at V and 1 base at J, with 8 bases between. This CDR3 has 14 amino acids. The germline CDR1 and CDR2 sequences are WNHNN and SYGVQD (reference sequence). CDR3 bases: TGCGCCAGCAGTGAGGTACAGGGCCAAGAGACCCAGTACTTC. Protein: CASSEVQGQETQYF.

Ten or more counts support this clone. The J gene is TRBJ2-2, the V gene TRBV5-8; the match to TRBD2 covers 7 bases. Trimming at V came to 4 bases and at J to 4 bases, leaving 10 bases not matched to a gene. The CDR3 spans 16 residues. Germline-derived CDR1 and CDR2 are SGHTS and YDEGEE. CDR3 sequence reads: CASSPASGISTGELFF. The CDR3 DNA reads TGTGCCAGCAGCCCCGCCAGCGGGATAAGCACCGGGGAGCTGTTTTTT.

The V and J genes are TRBV7-2 and TRBJ2-3; possible D gene TRBD1, 5 bases. The CDR3 is 14 amino acids. CDR1 and CDR2 from the germline V gene are SGHTA and FQGNSA. V lost 5 bases, J lost 2 bases, and 11 bases lay in between. Written as DNA, the CDR3 is TGTGCCAGCAGCCCGCGACAGTTCACAGATACGCAGTATTTT. This encodes CASSPRQFTDTQYF.

This chain connects TRBV10-3 to TRBJ2-7, with a tentative D call TRBD1 (6 bases). The CDR3 sequence is 14 residues long. Trimming left V 8 bases short and J 3 bases short, with 17 bases between. The germline V gene encodes CDR1 ENHRY and CDR2 SYGVKD. The CDR3 DNA is TGTGCCATCGGCGTGACAGGCTCCAACTACGAGCAGTACTTC. This codes for CAIGVTGSNYEQYF.

Turning to this clone: At one end, the junction sequence differs from germline, possibly due to a read error. This chain connects TRBV29-1 to TRBJ2-2; TRBD1 agrees at 10 bases. Per germline, CDR1 SQVTM and CDR2 ANQGSEA. The CDR3 consists of 14 residues. CDR3: CSVGDRGHNGELFF. As DNA, the CDR3 is TGTAGCGTGGGAGACAGGGGGCACAACGGGGAGCTGTTTTTT.

As to this clone: A read error is possible here, since a much larger clone lies one base away. The chain has TRBV27 and TRBJ1-1; no clear D gene. Trimming pared 4 bases from V and 3 bases from J, leaving 3 bases between. CDR1 and CDR2 from the germline V gene are MNHEY and SMNVEV (reference sequence). The CDR3 runs to 11 residues. Here the CDR3 DNA reads TGTGCCAGCAGTTCGTACACTGAAGCTTTCTTT. Translating gives CASSSYTEAFF.

This sequence joins TRBV5-1 and TRBJ1-1; D perhaps matches TRBD1 (6 bases). CDR3 length: 17 amino acids. The germline V and J ends were trimmed by 0 bases and 1 base, with 16 bases remaining between them. The germline V gene encodes CDR1 SGHRS and CDR2 YFSETQ. This CDR3 is CASSLVYAAGENTEAFF. CDR3 nucleotide sequence: TGCGCCAGCAGCTTGGTTTATGCGGCAGGGGAGAACACTGAAGCTTTCTTT.